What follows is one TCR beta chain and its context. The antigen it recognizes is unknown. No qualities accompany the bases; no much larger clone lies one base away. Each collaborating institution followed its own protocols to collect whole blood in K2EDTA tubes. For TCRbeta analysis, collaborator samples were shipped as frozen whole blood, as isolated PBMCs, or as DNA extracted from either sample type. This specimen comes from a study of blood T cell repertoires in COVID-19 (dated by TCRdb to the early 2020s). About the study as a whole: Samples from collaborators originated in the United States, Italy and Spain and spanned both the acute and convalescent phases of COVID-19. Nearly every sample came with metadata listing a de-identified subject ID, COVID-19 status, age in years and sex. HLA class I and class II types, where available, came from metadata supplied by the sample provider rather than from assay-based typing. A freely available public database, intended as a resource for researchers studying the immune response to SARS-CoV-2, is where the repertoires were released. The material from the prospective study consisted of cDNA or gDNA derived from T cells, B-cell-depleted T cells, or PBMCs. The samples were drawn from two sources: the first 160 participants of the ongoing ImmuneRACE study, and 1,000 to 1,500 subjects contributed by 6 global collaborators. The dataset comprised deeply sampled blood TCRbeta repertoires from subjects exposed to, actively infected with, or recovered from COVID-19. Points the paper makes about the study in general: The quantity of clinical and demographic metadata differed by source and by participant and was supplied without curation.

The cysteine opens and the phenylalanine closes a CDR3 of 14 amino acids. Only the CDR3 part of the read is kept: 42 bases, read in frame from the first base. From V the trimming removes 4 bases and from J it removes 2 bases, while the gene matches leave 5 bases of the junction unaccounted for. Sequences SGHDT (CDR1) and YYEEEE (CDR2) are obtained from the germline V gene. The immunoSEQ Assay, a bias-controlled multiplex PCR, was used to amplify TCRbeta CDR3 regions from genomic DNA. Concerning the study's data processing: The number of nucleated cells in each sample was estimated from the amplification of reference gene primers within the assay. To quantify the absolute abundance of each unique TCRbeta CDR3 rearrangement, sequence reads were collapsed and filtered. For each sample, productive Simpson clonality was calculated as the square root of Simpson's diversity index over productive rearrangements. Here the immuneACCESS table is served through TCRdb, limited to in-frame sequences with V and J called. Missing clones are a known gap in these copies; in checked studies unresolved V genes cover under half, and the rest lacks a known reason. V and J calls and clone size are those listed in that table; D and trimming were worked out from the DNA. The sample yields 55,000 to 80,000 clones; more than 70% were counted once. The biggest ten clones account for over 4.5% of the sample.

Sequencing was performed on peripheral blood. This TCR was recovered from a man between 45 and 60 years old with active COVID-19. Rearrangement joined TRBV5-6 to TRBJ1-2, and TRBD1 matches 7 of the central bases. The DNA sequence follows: TGTGCCAGCAGCGTTGGAGGGGGCAACTATGGCTACACCTTC. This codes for CASSVGGGNYGYTF. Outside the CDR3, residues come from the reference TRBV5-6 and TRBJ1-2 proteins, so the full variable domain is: DAGVTQSPTHLIKTRGQQVTLRCSPKSGHDTVSWYQQALGQGPQFIFQYYEEEERQRGNFPDRFSGHQFPNYSSELNVNALLLGDSALYLCASSVGGGNYGYTFGSGTRLTVV.